The 21 T cell receptor beta chains in this list originate from one sample, sequenced in a study of control samples from healthy donors and cancer patients. Profiled with immunoSEQ multiplex PCR; TCRdb holds only in-frame clones, not every one. The sample holds some 150,000 clones, just under 95% seen once. The sample was PBMCs. These receptors were obtained from a man between 60 and 70 years old with colorectal cancer.

The rearrangement links TRBV3-1 (or the pseudogene TRBV3-2) to TRBJ2-7; 14 bases align to TRBD2. J gave up 7 bases and V 3 bases, and 5 bases lay outside the gene matches. The CDR3 sequence is 15 residues long. Germline V gene sequence: CDR1 LGHDT, CDR2 YNNKEL (reference sequence). This CDR3 reads CASSQTSGGAREQYF. The CDR3 DNA is TGTGCCAGCAGCCAGACTAGCGGGGGGGCCCGGGAGCAGTACTTC.

This chain links TRBV28 with TRBJ2-3, with TRBD2 as a possible D gene (6 bases). The germline V gene has CDR1 MDHEN and CDR2 SYDVKM. The CDR3 sequence is 14 residues long. Trimming took off 6 bases at V and 3 bases at J, with 13 bases between the two ends. The CDR3 reads CASRGPGETDTQYF. The DNA of the CDR3 is TGTGCCAGCAGGGGGCCGGGGGAGACAGATACGCAGTATTTT.

This chain connects TRBV30 to TRBJ1-4; D may be TRBD1 (5 bases). This CDR3 has 17 residues. In germline, CDR1 is GTSNPN, CDR2 SVGIG (reference sequence). Trimming took 2 bases from V and 5 from J, leaving 21 bases between them. The CDR3 sequence: CAWSPPLPGRLNEKLFF. The CDR3, as DNA: TGTGCCTGGAGTCCCCCGTTACCGGGACGGTTGAATGAAAAACTGTTTTTT.

The count of this clone is one. This CDR3 is CASNKQGRDGYTF. CDR3 DNA: TGTGCCAGTAATAAACAGGGAAGGGATGGCTACACCTTC. V gene TRBV19 combines with J gene TRBJ1-2; D perhaps matches TRBD1 (6 bases). The V end lost 7 bases, the J end lost 6 bases, and 15 bases lay between the germline ends. Germline V gene lookup returns CDR1 LNHDA and CDR2 SQIVND (reference sequence). The length of the CDR3 is 13 residues.

CDR3 amino acids: CAWSDFRGYTF. DNA of the CDR3: TGTGCCTGGAGTGATTTTCGAGGCTACACCTTC. V is TRBV30 and J is TRBJ1-2; D gene uncertain. V gave up 1 base and J gave up 8 bases, with 8 bases separating them. Looked up from germline, CDR1 is GTSNPN and CDR2 is SVGIG (reference sequence). This CDR3 region has 11 residues. The whole variable domain, remainder taken from reference TRBV30 and TRBJ1-2, is SQTIHQWPATLVQPVGSPLSLECTVEGTSNPNLYWYRQAAGRGLQLLFYSVGIGQISSEVPQNLSASRPQDRQFILSSKKLLLSDSGFYLCAWSDFRGYTFGSGTRLTVV.

V gene TRBV11-2 combines with J gene TRBJ1-4; 7 bases fit TRBD1. The CDR3 sequence is 15 residues long. Germline values: CDR1 SGHAT, CDR2 FQNNGV. V gave up 5 bases and J gave up 5 bases; unmatched junction bases: 8. The CDR3 here is CASSPRGQRNEKLFF. CDR3 coding DNA: TGTGCCAGCAGCCCTAGGGGACAGAGGAATGAAAAACTGTTTTTT.

This chain uses TRBV29-1 with TRBJ1-2, with unresolved D. V lost 3 bases and J 8 bases, leaving 16 bases between the germline ends. Germline values: CDR1 SQVTM, CDR2 ANQGSEA. CDR3 size: 13 residues. CDR3: CSVDISASGGYTF. The CDR3 DNA reads TGCAGCGTTGATATTTCGGCCTCGGGAGGCTACACCTTC.

This clone was detected once. This rearrangement joins TRBV29-1 to TRBJ2-2, with D unresolved. V was shortened by 1 base and J by 1 base, with 10 bases between the two germline ends. The length of the CDR3 is 15 residues. Germline lookup yields CDR1 SQVTM and CDR2 ANQGSEA. CDR3 region: CSVEVGQLNTGELFF. DNA for the CDR3: TGCAGCGTTGAAGTCGGGCAGCTGAACACCGGGGAGCTGTTTTTT.

The CDR3 reads CASSSQGAGYGYTF. The DNA of the CDR3 is TGTGCCAGCAGCTCCCAGGGGGCGGGCTATGGCTACACCTTC. The chain uses TRBV7-9 and TRBJ1-2; 8 bases map to TRBD1. Germline trimming cut 4 bases from V and 4 bases from J; bases unmatched to any gene: 5. The CDR3 loop spans 14 amino acids. Germline assignment: CDR1 SEHNR and CDR2 FQNEAQ (reference sequence).

V and J are TRBV4-1 and TRBJ2-2, with a weak D call TRBD2 (5 bases). Trimming took off 0 bases at V and 2 bases at J, with 7 bases between the two ends. Germline V lookup: CDR1 MGHRA, CDR2 YSYEKL. This CDR3 is built from 15 residues. The CDR3 sequence: CASSQDRLNTGELFF. DNA for the CDR3: TGCGCCAGCAGCCAAGACCGACTAAACACCGGGGAGCTGTTTTTT.

The V gene is TRBV6-6, the J gene TRBJ1-1; D is unresolved. Trimming took off 7 bases at V and 6 bases at J, with 18 bases between the two ends. Looked up from germline, CDR1 is MNHNY and CDR2 is SVGAGI (reference sequence). CDR3 size: 14 residues. The CDR3 region is CASTQLEVGAEAFF. DNA for the CDR3: TGTGCCAGCACCCAATTGGAGGTTGGGGCTGAAGCTTTCTTT.

This rearrangement joins TRBV19 to TRBJ1-2; D ambiguous. V lost 0 bases and J 4 bases, leaving 12 bases between the germline ends. The CDR3 sequence is 15 residues long. Looked up from germline, CDR1 is LNHDA and CDR2 is SQIVND (reference sequence). CDR3 region: CASSIEPGEVYGYTF. The CDR3 DNA reads TGTGCCAGTAGTATAGAGCCAGGAGAAGTCTATGGCTACACCTTC.

This chain joins TRBV5-1 and TRBJ2-7, with D tentatively TRBD1 (6 bases). V lost 2 bases, J lost 0 bases, and 12 bases lay in between. Germline CDR1 reads SGHRS; CDR2 reads YFSETQ. CDR3 length: 15 residues. CDR3 amino acids: CASSFGGGSSYEQYF. The CDR3 DNA is TGCGCCAGCAGCTTTGGGGGCGGTAGCTCCTACGAGCAGTACTTC.

This chain connects TRBV7-9 to TRBJ2-3; 12 nucleotides align to TRBD2. The CDR3 consists of 13 residues. Germline V gene data show CDR1 as SEHNR and CDR2 as FQNEAQ (reference sequence). The J segment lost 10 bases and the V segment lost 5 bases, leaving 4 bases of the junction unmatched. This chain's CDR3 is CASSPRLAGAQYF. The CDR3 coding sequence is TGTGCCAGCAGCCCCCGACTAGCGGGGGCGCAGTATTTT. Full variable domain (outside the CDR3, taken from reference TRBV7-9 and TRBJ2-3): DTGVSQNPRHKITKRGQNVTFRCDPISEHNRLYWYRQTLGQGPEFLTYFQNEAQLEKSRLLSDRFSAERPKGSFSTLEIQRTEQGDSAMYLCASSPRLAGAQYFGPGTRLTVL.

This chain uses TRBV7-9 with TRBJ1-3; D is uncertain. The V end was cut by 5 bases, the J end by 3 bases, with 11 bases between. The CDR3 has 14 amino acids. CDR1 SEHNR and CDR2 FQNEAQ come from the germline V gene (reference sequence). This CDR3 is CASSPRSGGNTIYF. CDR3 in DNA: TGTGCCAGCAGCCCCCGGTCGGGTGGAAACACCATATATTTT.

V gene TRBV5-6 combines with J gene TRBJ1-2; 8 nucleotides line up with TRBD1. With 4 bases clipped from V and 8 bases from J, the junction kept 10 bases outside the gene matches. Per germline, CDR1 SGHDT and CDR2 YYEEEE. The CDR3 is made up of 14 amino acids. CDR3 protein: CASSNGQGSWGYTF. The CDR3 DNA reads as TGTGCCAGCAGCAATGGACAGGGAAGTTGGGGCTACACCTTC.

V is TRBV12-3 or TRBV12-4 and J is TRBJ1-2; no definite D call. V was trimmed by 1 base and J by 5 bases, leaving 5 bases between them. This CDR3 contains 12 residues. This CDR3 is CASSLGEYGYTF. The CDR3 DNA reads TGTGCCAGCAGTTTAGGGGAGTATGGCTACACCTTC.

The genes are TRBV10-2 and TRBJ1-3; no reliable D call. Per the germline V gene, CDR1 is WSHSY and CDR2 is SAAADI. V gave up 4 bases and J gave up 0 bases, with 4 bases separating them. This CDR3 comprises 13 residues. CDR3 in amino acids: CASSASSGNTIYF. The CDR3 region has the DNA TGCGCCAGCAGTGCCTCCTCTGGAAACACCATATATTTT.

V usage is TRBV6-9 and J usage is TRBJ1-1, with 8 nucleotides matching TRBD1. The length of the CDR3 is 13 residues. V was clipped by 4 bases and J by 5 bases; unmatched bases: 3. Germline V lookup: CDR1 MNHGY, CDR2 SVAAGI. The CDR3 sequence is CASSCDRGTEAFF. The DNA for the CDR3 is TGTGCCAGCAGTTGCGACAGGGGAACTGAAGCTTTCTTT.

The chain joins TRBV7-8 to TRBJ1-1; no clear D. From germline, CDR1 is SGHVS and CDR2 FQNEAQ. V was trimmed by 3 bases and J by 1 base, leaving 3 bases between them. The CDR3 runs to 12 residues. CDR3 region: CASSLQNTEAFF. The CDR3 nucleotides are TGTGCCAGCAGCTTGCAGAACACTGAAGCTTTCTTT.

The rearrangement joins TRBV7-2 to TRBJ2-2; 7 positions agree with TRBD1. This CDR3 is 15 amino acids long. Trimming took 5 bases from V and 2 from J; bases not matched to a gene: 5. Germline CDR1 and CDR2: SGHTA and FQGNSA. CDR3 protein: CASSAGTVNTGELFF. CDR3 sequence (DNA): TGTGCCAGCAGCGCCGGGACAGTAAACACCGGGGAGCTGTTTTTT.